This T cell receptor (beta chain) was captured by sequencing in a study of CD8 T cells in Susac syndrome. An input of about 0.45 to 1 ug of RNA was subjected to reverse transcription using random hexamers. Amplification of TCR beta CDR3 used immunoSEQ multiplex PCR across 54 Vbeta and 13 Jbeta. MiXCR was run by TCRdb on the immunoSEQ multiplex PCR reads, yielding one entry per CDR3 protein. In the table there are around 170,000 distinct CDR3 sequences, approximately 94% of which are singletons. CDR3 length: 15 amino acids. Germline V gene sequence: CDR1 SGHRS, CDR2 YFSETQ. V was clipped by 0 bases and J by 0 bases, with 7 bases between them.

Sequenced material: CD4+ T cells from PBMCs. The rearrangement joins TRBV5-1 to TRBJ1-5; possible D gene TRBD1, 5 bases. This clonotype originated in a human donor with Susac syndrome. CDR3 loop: CASSLARDSNQPQHF. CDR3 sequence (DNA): TGCGCCAGCAGCTTGGCCAGGGATAGCAATCAGCCCCAGCATTTT. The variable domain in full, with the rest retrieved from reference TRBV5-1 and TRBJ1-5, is KAGVTQTPRYLIKTRGQQVTLSCSPISGHRSVSWYQQTPGQGLQFLFEYFSETQRNKGNFPGRFSGRQFSNSRSEMNVSTLELGDSALYLCASSLARDSNQPQHFGDGTRLSIL.